This passage covers 23 T cell receptor beta chains from one sample sequenced in a study of shared clonotypes between healthy human individuals. The repertoire was sequenced with immunoSEQ multiplex PCR; TCRdb's copy has only in-frame clones and lacks some. This sample has a few hundred thousand clones, with around nine tenths found just once. The sequenced sample was memory CD8+ T cells sorted from blood. Subset reported: CD45RO+ cells pooled with CCR7-negative TemRA cells. All receptors come from a young man in good health.

The rearrangement joins TRBV27 to TRBJ2-3; 10 positions agree with TRBD2. This CDR3 is 17 amino acids long. Germline trimming cut 8 bases from V and 4 bases from J; bases unmatched to any gene: 15. Germline CDR1 MNHEY, CDR2 SMNVEV (reference sequence). CDR3 sequence: CASVARAGGIGADTQYF. The DNA for the CDR3 is TGTGCCAGCGTAGCTAGAGCGGGGGGGATCGGGGCAGATACGCAGTATTTT.

CDR3 coding DNA: TGTGCCAGAAGCTTAGGTGTGACAGGAAATCCTGGAAACACCATATATTTT. Encoded protein: CARSLGVTGNPGNTIYF. The rearrangement uses TRBV5-3 and TRBJ1-3, with a weak D call TRBD1 (6 bases). TRBV5-3 is an open reading frame, and its role is uncertain. CDR3 length: 17 residues. Trimming took 2 bases from V and 2 from J, leaving 17 bases between them.

V and J are TRBV5-4 and TRBJ2-5, with 7 bases that match TRBD2. The CDR3 length is 16 residues. With V trimmed by 4 bases and J by 4 bases, 13 bases remained unmatched. From germline, CDR1 is SGHNT and CDR2 YYREEE (reference sequence). CDR3 DNA: TGTGCCAGCAGCGCGGATAGCGGGCGGGTCTCAGAGACCCAGTACTTC. It encodes CASSADSGRVSETQYF. Supplemented by reference TRBV5-4 and TRBJ2-5, the full variable domain reads ETGVTQSPTHLIKTRGQQVTLRCSSQSGHNTVSWYQQALGQGPQFIFQYYREEENGRGNFPPRFSGLQFPNYSSELNVNALELDDSALYLCASSADSGRVSETQYFGPGTRLLVL.

The chain employs TRBV11-2 and TRBJ2-1; 8 nucleotides match TRBD2. Germline CDR1 is SGHAT and CDR2 is FQNNGV. The CDR3 runs to 16 residues. J was trimmed by 4 bases and V by 1 base; bases with no gene match: 6. CDR3 bases: TGTGCCAGCAGCTTAGCGGGAGGGCCGACTTACAATGAGCAGTTCTTC. It yields the protein CASSLAGGPTYNEQFF.

The V call is TRBV4-1, the J call TRBJ2-7; 13 nucleotides agree with TRBD2. V lost 4 bases, J lost 7 bases, and 13 bases stayed unmatched. This CDR3 has 17 residues. Per the germline V gene, CDR1 is MGHRA and CDR2 is YSYEKL. Here the CDR3 reads CASSRGLGLAGEDEQYF. Written as DNA, the CDR3 is TGCGCCAGCAGCCGGGGACTTGGACTAGCGGGAGAAGATGAGCAGTACTTC.

CDR3 residues: CASSWGAGIYNEQFF. The DNA for the CDR3 is TGTGCCAGCAGTTGGGGCGCCGGGATCTACAATGAGCAGTTCTTC. The chain carries TRBV6-5 and TRBJ2-1; D assignment may be TRBD1 or TRBD2 (5 bases each). Trimming removed 4 bases at V and 3 bases at J, with 13 bases between. Germline V gene sequence: CDR1 MNHEY, CDR2 SVGAGI. The CDR3 is made up of 15 amino acids.

The chain has TRBV7-8 and TRBJ1-1; TRBD1 might be the D (6 bases). This CDR3 has 18 amino acids. Germline V CDR1 and CDR2: SGHVS, FQNEAQ. With 2 bases removed from V and 1 base from J, the gap between germline ends came to 20 bases. CDR3 sequence reads: CASSLTGLVAGANTEAFF. Here the CDR3 DNA reads TGTGCCAGCAGCTTAACAGGGCTTGTGGCAGGTGCGAACACTGAAGCTTTCTTT.

The rearrangement links TRBV6-5 to TRBJ1-5, with 8 bases that match TRBD1. In germline, CDR1 is MNHEY, CDR2 SVGAGI. The CDR3 runs to 15 residues. The V gene end was trimmed by 3 bases and the J gene end by 5 bases; junction bases not matched to a gene: 6. The CDR3 sequence: CASSYTTGVDQPQHF. The CDR3 DNA reads TGTGCCAGCAGTTATACGACAGGGGTGGATCAGCCCCAGCATTTT.

This sequence joins TRBV27 and TRBJ2-7; D unclear. The CDR3 sequence is 16 residues long. Germline V gene lookup returns CDR1 MNHEY and CDR2 SMNVEV (reference sequence). Trimming took 0 bases from V and 0 from J, leaving 12 bases between them. The DNA of the CDR3 is TGTGCCAGCAGTTTATCCGTGGGGTCGAGCTCCTACGAGCAGTACTTC. Encoded protein: CASSLSVGSSSYEQYF.

This chain connects TRBV7-9 to TRBJ2-5; 7 nucleotides match TRBD2. This CDR3 comprises 18 residues. The V and J ends lost 1 base and 5 bases, in that order; junction bases with no gene match: 16. Per germline, CDR1 SEHNR and CDR2 FQNEAQ (reference sequence). CDR3: CASSLVLWTSAVVETQYF. In DNA form, the CDR3 reads TGTGCCAGCAGCTTAGTTTTGTGGACTAGTGCCGTTGTTGAGACCCAGTACTTC.

This chain links TRBV7-9 with TRBJ2-7; tentative D call: TRBD1 (7 bases). CDR1 SEHNR and CDR2 FQNEAQ come from the germline V gene (reference sequence). The CDR3 loop spans 19 amino acids. V lost 5 bases, J lost 0 bases, and 26 bases lay in between. CDR3 protein: CASSHSGAYIRDSSYEQYF. In DNA form, the CDR3 reads TGTGCCAGCAGCCATTCGGGGGCTTACATTCGGGACAGCTCCTACGAGCAGTACTTC.

This clone came up once. The chain combines TRBV6-5 with TRBJ1-6; D ambiguous. The germline V gene encodes CDR1 MNHEY and CDR2 SVGAGI. The length of the CDR3 is 15 residues. Trimming removed 4 bases at V and 8 bases at J, with 15 bases between. In DNA form, the CDR3 reads TGTGCCAGCAGTTGGGTAATAGGGAAGGATTCACCCCTCCACTTT. Translating it yields CASSWVIGKDSPLHF.

The chain has TRBV4-1 and TRBJ2-7; weak D call: TRBD1 (6 bases). The germline gives CDR1 MGHRA, CDR2 YSYEKL. V was shortened by 2 bases and J by 2 bases, with 13 bases between the two germline ends. The CDR3 length is 15 residues. CDR3 in DNA: TGCGCCAGCAGCCAACACTTACAGGGTACCTACGAGCAGTACTTC. Protein: CASSQHLQGTYEQYF.

The rearrangement links TRBV28 to TRBJ1-2; 7 nucleotides line up with TRBD1. The CDR3 loop spans 16 amino acids. CDR1 and CDR2 from the germline V gene are MDHEN and SYDVKM. Germline trimming cut 0 bases from V and 3 bases from J; bases unmatched to any gene: 7. The CDR3 nucleotides are TGTGCCAGCAGTTTATGGGCAGGGGGGCTAGACTATGGCTACACCTTC. This sequence encodes CASSLWAGGLDYGYTF.

This clone occurred a few times. The V gene is TRBV30, the J gene TRBJ1-2, with TRBD1 identical over 7 bases. The CDR3 runs 15 residues. The germline V gene has CDR1 GTSNPN and CDR2 SVGIG (reference sequence). V gave up 3 bases and J gave up 6 bases; unmatched junction bases: 13. This CDR3 is CAWRGWGQRTDGYTF. CDR3 sequence (DNA): TGTGCCTGGAGAGGCTGGGGACAGAGGACGGATGGCTACACCTTC.

J is TRBJ2-1 and V is TRBV30; no firm D call. This CDR3 is 10 amino acids long. Germline V gives CDR1 GTSNPN, CDR2 SVGIG (reference sequence). Between the trimmed V and J ends, which lost 2 bases and 10 bases, there was a span of 6 bases. The CDR3 sequence is CAWSLDEQFF. The CDR3 nucleotides read TGTGCCTGGAGTCTGGACGAGCAGTTCTTC. The entire variable domain, with the rest obtained from reference TRBV30 and TRBJ2-1, is as follows: SQTIHQWPATLVQPVGSPLSLECTVEGTSNPNLYWYRQAAGRGLQLLFYSVGIGQISSEVPQNLSASRPQDRQFILSSKKLLLSDSGFYLCAWSLDEQFFGPGTRLTVL.

The V call is TRBV27, the J call TRBJ1-5; D is ambiguous. Per the germline V gene, CDR1 is MNHEY and CDR2 is SMNVEV (reference sequence). Trimming removed 3 bases from V and 3 bases from J, with 3 bases in between. The CDR3 has 12 residues. CDR3 DNA: TGTGCCAGCAGTTTGGTCAATCAGCCCCAGCATTTT. Translating gives CASSLVNQPQHF.

The chain combines TRBV6-6 with TRBJ2-5; tentatively, D is TRBD1 (6 bases). V was cut by 6 bases and J by 2 bases, with 19 bases left in between. Looked up from germline, CDR1 is MNHNY and CDR2 is SVGAGI (reference sequence). This CDR3 spans 16 amino acids. CDR3 region: CASSPQGEQGQETQYF. CDR3 nucleotide sequence: TGTGCCAGCAGCCCACAAGGGGAGCAGGGGCAAGAGACCCAGTACTTC.

This chain joins TRBV28 and TRBJ2-5, with 7 bases aligning to TRBD1. Germline V gives CDR1 MDHEN, CDR2 SYDVKM. V lost 3 bases and J lost 10; bases outside the gene matches: 11. This CDR3 contains 14 residues. The CDR3 reads CASSFHGTAALQYF. DNA for the CDR3: TGTGCCAGCAGTTTCCACGGGACAGCAGCTCTCCAGTACTTC.

V and J are TRBV7-3 and TRBJ2-3; D is uncertain. Germline CDR1 reads SGHTA; CDR2 reads FQGTGA. The ends were cut back, 0 bases at V and 1 base at J, with 14 bases in the middle. The CDR3 loop spans 17 amino acids. CDR3 in amino acids: CASSLTYSGFRTDTQYF. CDR3 DNA: TGTGCCAGCAGCTTAACGTACTCGGGCTTTCGCACAGATACGCAGTATTTT.

This clone has more than one count but fewer than ten. The V and J genes are TRBV21-1 and TRBJ1-5. TRBV21-1 is a known pseudogene. The CDR3 has 14 residues. CDR3 bases: TGTGCCAGCAGCAAAGTGGTCGGGATCAAACCCCAGCATTTT. Its protein product is CASSKVVGIKPQHF.

The rearrangement uses TRBV11-2 and TRBJ2-3, with TRBD1 identical over 11 bases. V lost 5 bases, J lost 4 bases, and 5 bases stayed unmatched. The germline V gene encodes CDR1 SGHAT and CDR2 FQNNGV. This CDR3 region has 15 residues. CDR3 coding DNA: TGTGCCAGCAGCCGGACAGGGGGCCTTGCAGATACGCAGTATTTT. This gives the protein CASSRTGGLADTQYF.

The chain is built from TRBV27 and TRBJ2-3; 14 nucleotides align to TRBD2. Trimming took 0 bases from V and 3 from J; bases not matched to a gene: 5. The CDR3 spans 18 residues. Germline assignment: CDR1 MNHEY and CDR2 SMNVEV (reference sequence). Here the CDR3 reads CASSLSTSGRAQTDTQYF. CDR3 DNA sequence: TGTGCCAGCAGTTTATCGACTAGCGGGAGGGCCCAGACAGATACGCAGTATTTT.